This is a list of T cell receptor beta chains from one sample in a study of blood T cell repertoires in COVID-19. Generated by immunoSEQ multiplex PCR, the TCRdb table keeps only in-frame clones and is missing some. The table records fewer than 350,000 clones, approximately 90% of them present only once. The sequenced sample consisted of PBMCs or T cells enriched from blood (not recorded which). The origin of the receptors is a woman in her thirties or forties with acute COVID-19. Both conserved end residues are part of each CDR3. D genes are given only for firm matches. Some rows mark clone size as missing; the rest say once, few, many or name a class of expanded clone.

d_gene | abundance | j_gene | v_gene | CDR3aa | CDR3nt
. | . | TRBJ2-3 | TRBV19 | CASSIGDGSTDTQYF | TGTGCCAGTAGTATAGGTGATGGCAGCACAGATACGCAGTATTTT
. | . | TRBJ2-3 | TRBV18 | CASSRAGGGTDTQYF | TGTGCCAGCTCCCGTGCCGGGGGAGGCACAGATACGCAGTATTTT
TRBD2 | . | TRBJ2-7 | TRBV5-1 | CASSTATSVSYEQYF | TGCGCCAGCAGCACCGCGACTAGCGTTTCCTACGAGCAGTACTTC
TRBD1 | . | TRBJ1-5 | TRBV19 | CASNPGTGEGNQPQHF | TGTGCCAGTAACCCTGGGACAGGGGAAGGAAATCAGCCCCAGCATTTT
. | . | TRBJ1-2 | TRBV11-3 | CASSLGTASLYGYTF | TGTGCCAGCAGCTTAGGGACAGCATCTCTCTATGGCTACACCTTC
. | . | TRBJ2-5 | TRBV11-3 | CASSLGRESTQYF | TGTGCCAGCAGCTTGGGCCGGGAGTCGACCCAGTACTTC
. | . | TRBJ2-5 | TRBV5-8 | CASSFLETQYF | TGTGCCAGCAGCTTCCTAGAGACCCAGTACTTC
. | . | TRBJ2-5 | TRBV2 | CASRKGPQETQYF | TGTGCCAGCAGAAAGGGGCCGCAAGAGACCCAGTACTTC
TRBD1 | . | TRBJ1-2 | TRBV28 | CASSWDRVGDGYTF | TGTGCCAGCAGTTGGGACAGGGTTGGAGATGGCTACACCTTC
. | once | TRBJ1-1 | TRBV7-2 | CASSVRSSAEAFF | TGTGCCAGCAGCGTAAGAAGTTCAGCTGAAGCTTTCTTT
TRBD1 | . | TRBJ1-2 | TRBV2 | CASSSAGQGSYGYTF | TGTGCCAGCTCCTCCGCCGGACAGGGCTCCTATGGCTACACCTTC
TRBD2 | . | TRBJ2-1 | TRBV4-3 | CASSQTSGRADEQFF | TGCGCCAGCAGCCAAACTAGCGGGAGGGCCGATGAGCAGTTCTTC
TRBD1 | . | TRBJ1-2 | TRBV10-3 | CAISESRPNRGRGYTF | TGTGCCATCAGTGAGTCACGACCGAACAGGGGGCGAGGCTACACCTTC
. | few | TRBJ1-3 | TRBV5-1 | CASSLDGSSGNTIYF | TGCGCCAGCAGCTTGGACGGGTCCTCTGGAAACACCATATATTTT
. | . | TRBJ1-3 | TRBV6-2/TRBV6-3 | CASSYQVSIYF | TGTGCCAGCAGTTACCAGGTCTCCATATATTTT
. | once | TRBJ2-7 | TRBV19 | CASSIGGYEQYF | TGTGCCAGTAGTATAGGAGGGTACGAGCAGTACTTC
. | . | TRBJ2-5 | TRBV9 | CASSAGWFQETQYF | TGTGCCAGCAGCGCAGGGTGGTTCCAAGAGACCCAGTACTTC
. | . | TRBJ2-3 | TRBV7-9 | CASSLASGDSPLVRYTQYF | TGTGCCAGCAGCTTAGCTTCTGGGGACTCCCCTTTGGTCCGGTATACGCAGTATTTT
TRBD2 | many | TRBJ2-2 | TRBV7-3 | CASSLTAGAGRGTGELFF | TGTGCCAGCAGCTTAACAGCGGGAGCGGGGAGAGGTACCGGGGAGCTGTTTTTT
TRBD1 | once | TRBJ1-5 | TRBV6-5 | CASSYGQGSQPQHF | TGTGCCAGCAGTTATGGACAGGGCAGCCAGCCCCAGCATTTT
TRBD2 | . | TRBJ2-1 | TRBV15 | CATSYYLSGRKGYNEQFF | TGTGCCACCAGCTATTATCTTAGCGGGAGAAAAGGGTACAATGAGCAGTTCTTC
TRBD1 | . | TRBJ2-5 | TRBV12-3/TRBV12-4 | CASSDRAETQYF | TGTGCCAGCAGTGACAGGGCGGAGACCCAGTACTTC
TRBD2 | . | TRBJ2-7 | TRBV7-2 | CASSRGLAAYEQYF | TGTGCCAGCAGCCGCGGACTAGCGGCGTACGAGCAGTACTTC
. | . | TRBJ2-1 | TRBV7-9 | CASSLDWGQSYNEQFF | TGTGCCAGCAGCTTAGACTGGGGCCAGTCCTACAATGAGCAGTTCTTC
TRBD1 | few | TRBJ1-5 | TRBV27 | CASSSLDRGRRQPQHF | TGTGCCAGCAGTTCGCTGGACAGGGGGCGGCGTCAGCCCCAGCATTTT
TRBD2 | . | TRBJ2-3 | TRBV7-2 | CASSLGTSGGTDTQYF | TGTGCCAGCAGCCTAGGGACTAGCGGGGGCACAGATACGCAGTATTTT
. | . | TRBJ2-3 | TRBV5-1 | CASSATSSTDTQYF | TGCGCCAGCAGCGCAACTAGTTCCACAGATACGCAGTATTTT
TRBD1 | once | TRBJ1-5 | TRBV15 | CATSLTGVGQPQHF | TGTGCCACCAGCCTCACAGGGGTAGGTCAGCCCCAGCATTTT
. | . | TRBJ2-1 | TRBV6-2/TRBV6-3 | CASSGLYSYNEQFF | TGTGCCAGCAGCGGGCTTTACTCCTACAATGAGCAGTTCTTC
. | once | TRBJ2-2 | TRBV12-5 | CASGLIVNSNTGELFF | TGTGCTAGTGGTTTAATAGTAAATTCGAACACCGGGGAGCTGTTTTTT
TRBD2 | . | TRBJ2-3 | TRBV27 | CASSLSLQSSGGAGIDTQYF | TGTGCCAGCAGTTTATCCCTCCAGAGTAGCGGGGGGGCGGGTATAGATACGCAGTATTTT
TRBD2 | . | TRBJ2-2 | TRBV19 | CASNTREAITGELFF | TGTGCCAGTAATACGCGGGAGGCTATCACCGGGGAGCTGTTTTTT
. | . | TRBJ2-3 | TRBV2 | CASTLRGTDTQYF | TGTGCCAGCACCCTCAGGGGAACAGATACGCAGTATTTT
TRBD2 | . | TRBJ2-7 | TRBV28 | CASSSQAGVAAYEQYF | TGTGCCAGCAGTTCCCAAGCGGGGGTCGCGGCCTACGAGCAGTACTTC
. | . | TRBJ1-1 | TRBV19 | CASSLGNTEAFF | TGTGCCAGTAGCCTAGGAAACACTGAAGCTTTCTTT
. | . | TRBJ2-7 | TRBV18 | CASSPFGGSYEQYF | TGTGCCAGCTCACCGTTTGGCGGCTCCTACGAGCAGTACTTC
. | . | TRBJ1-6 | TRBV23-1 | CASSQGKGRGCNSPLHF | TGCGCCAGCAGTCAGGGCAAGGGCAGGGGCTGCAATTCACCCCTCCACTTT
TRBD1 | once | TRBJ2-1 | TRBV24-1 | CATSNQGDSSSYNEQFF | TGTGCCACCAGCAACCAAGGGGACAGTAGTTCCTACAATGAGCAGTTCTTC
. | . | TRBJ1-5 | TRBV21-1 | CASRQGLFDQPQHF | TGTGCCAGCAGACAGGGTTTATTCGATCAGCCCCAGCATTTT
. | . | TRBJ1-4 | TRBV4-3 | CASSQDLGAVSNEKLFF | TGCGCCAGCAGCCAAGATCTGGGGGCAGTATCTAATGAAAAACTGTTTTTT
TRBD2 | . | TRBJ2-1 | TRBV30 | CAWSVRRGRASHEQFF | TGTGCCTGGAGTGTCCGTCGCGGGAGGGCCTCTCATGAGCAGTTCTTC
. | . | TRBJ1-4 | TRBV7-9 | CASSLRQEELKLFF | TGTGCCAGCAGCTTAAGGCAGGAGGAGCTAAAACTGTTTTTT
. | . | TRBJ1-1 | TRBV28 | CATLREISTEAFF | TGTGCCACCCTCCGGGAGATCAGCACTGAAGCTTTCTTT
TRBD1 | . | TRBJ2-5 | TRBV9 | CASSATGGETQYF | TGTGCCAGCAGCGCGACAGGGGGTGAGACCCAGTACTTC
. | . | TRBJ1-1 | TRBV7-9 | CASSLAGVNTEAFF | TGTGCCAGCAGCTTAGCCGGGGTAAACACTGAAGCTTTCTTT
TRBD2 | . | TRBJ2-3 | TRBV7-9 | CASSLALAGDTDTQYF | TGTGCCAGCAGCTTAGCGCTAGCGGGAGATACAGATACGCAGTATTTT
TRBD2 | . | TRBJ2-3 | TRBV5-1 | CASSLEGGRVPDTQYF | TGCGCCAGCAGCTTGGAGGGCGGGAGAGTCCCAGATACGCAGTATTTT
TRBD1 | . | TRBJ1-2 | TRBV19 | CASADRGRGYTF | TGTGCCAGTGCCGACAGGGGCAGGGGCTACACCTTC
. | once | TRBJ2-1 | TRBV6-2/TRBV6-3 | CASSYSPGGNEQFF | TGTGCCAGCAGTTACTCCCCCGGAGGGAATGAGCAGTTCTTC